This T cell receptor beta chain was captured in a study of T cell repertoires in cytomegalovirus infection. TCRdb redid the calling of the reads with MiXCR, one entry per CDR3 protein. The sample lists 200,000 to 250,000 distinct CDR3 sequences, roughly 20% seen once, with approximately 18% in the top ten. Sequenced sample: CD8+ T cells from PBMCs. This TCR came from a human donor in good health (CMV status not recorded). Some clones in this sample may be carry-over from other donors' samples.

In nucleotides, the CDR3 is TGCAGCGTTGACGGAAGGGAAGAGCAGTACTTC. This translates into CSVDGREEQYF. The rearrangement uses TRBV29-1 and TRBJ2-7; D gene unclear. V lost 3 bases and J 7 bases, leaving 10 bases between the germline ends. CDR1 is SQVTM, CDR2 ANQGSEA, per germline. CDR3 length: 11 residues.